These 32 T cell receptor beta chains share one sample of origin, sequenced in a study of vaccination and CD4 T cells after COVID-19. The sample's treatment: approximately 11-day PBMC culture with coronavirus spike peptide pools or control peptides (ViraFEST assay). Oncomine TCR Beta short-read sequencing was applied to DNA from cultured CD4+ T cells. MiXCR was run by TCRdb on the PCR reads, yielding one entry per CDR3 protein. The sample yields about 14,000 distinct CDR3 sequences, 43% seen once. Their specific antigens are unknown. Material: cultured CD4+ T cells from blood. The receptors stem from a human donor with COVID-19.

This clonotype turned up a few times. V is TRBV6-5 and J is TRBJ1-5, with D maybe TRBD1 (6 bases). Germline assignment: CDR1 MNHEY and CDR2 SVGAGI. The CDR3 runs to 14 residues. Trimming stripped 2 bases from V and 7 bases from J, with 12 bases between. The CDR3, as DNA: TGTGCCAGCAGTTACAGGGGGTTGGGCCAGCCCCAGCATTTT. Amino acids: CASSYRGLGQPQHF.

V and J are TRBV6-5 and TRBJ2-5, with D perhaps TRBD2 (8 bases). The V end lost 2 bases, the J end lost 5 bases, and 15 bases lay between the germline ends. Germline CDR1 and CDR2: MNHEY and SVGAGI. The CDR3 spans 15 residues. The DNA of the CDR3 is TGTGCCAGCAGTTACCGACAGGGCGGGGGGGAGACCCAGTACTTC. Its protein is CASSYRQGGGETQYF.

The chain joins TRBV27 to TRBJ1-5, with 9 bases matching TRBD1. This CDR3 has 15 amino acids. The ends lost 6 bases at V and 6 bases at J; junction bases unmatched: 9. CDR1 and CDR2 (germline): MNHEY, SMNVEV (reference sequence). CDR3 DNA: TGTGCCAGCAGCTTTCACAGGGGGCTAGGTCAGCCCCAGCATTTT. This sequence encodes CASSFHRGLGQPQHF.

The V gene is TRBV6-5, the J gene TRBJ1-1; D unclear. Trimming took 0 bases from V and 6 from J, leaving 14 bases between them. The CDR3 is 15 residues long. Germline values: CDR1 MNHEY, CDR2 SVGAGI. The CDR3 DNA reads as TGTGCCAGCAGTTACTCGACACGGAGGGCCGCTGAAGCTTTCTTT. It is translated as CASSYSTRRAAEAFF.

This chain joins TRBV6-1 and TRBJ1-5, with TRBD1 matching over 8 bases. The CDR3 spans 15 residues. Germline V gene sequence: CDR1 MNHNS, CDR2 SASEGT. V trimming: 3 bases; J trimming: 2 bases; junction bases outside the gene matches: 3. CDR3 sequence: CASSDGQGGNQPQHF. Written as DNA, the CDR3 is TGTGCCAGCAGTGACGGACAGGGTGGCAATCAGCCCCAGCATTTT.

V usage is TRBV10-1 and J usage is TRBJ1-2, with D unresolved. Per the germline V gene, CDR1 is WNHNN and CDR2 is SYGVQD (reference sequence). The CDR3 length is 12 residues. The germline V and J ends were trimmed by 5 bases and 7 bases, with 11 bases remaining between them. Here the CDR3 DNA reads TGCGCCAGCAGTAGTTCGAGGAGTGGCTACACCTTC. Its translation: CASSSSRSGYTF.

This clonotype appeared a few times. V gene TRBV25-1 combines with J gene TRBJ2-5; 8 nucleotides match TRBD1. The germline CDR1 and CDR2 sequences are MGHDK and SYGVNS. The CDR3 has 13 residues. The ends lost 4 bases at V and 5 bases at J; junction bases unmatched: 3. This CDR3 is CASSGDRLETQYF. Written as DNA, the CDR3 is TGTGCCAGCAGTGGGGACAGGCTCGAGACCCAGTACTTC.

The rearrangement uses TRBV6-1 and TRBJ2-1; 8 bases fit TRBD2. This CDR3 is 14 amino acids long. Germline CDR1 and CDR2: MNHNS and SASEGT. V shed 3 bases, J shed 8 bases, and the junction held 6 bases outside the gene matches. CDR3 nucleotides: TGTGCCAGCAGTGATCGCGGGGGGATCCATGAGCAGTTCTTC. Protein: CASSDRGGIHEQFF.

This clonotype was counted a few times. V gene TRBV30 combines with J gene TRBJ1-2, with 8 bases lining up with TRBD1. The CDR3 contains 17 residues. Germline trimming cut 4 bases from V and 5 bases from J; bases unmatched to any gene: 18. Germline assignment: CDR1 GTSNPN and CDR2 SVGIG (reference sequence). This CDR3 reads CAWKPGRGLLRVYGYTF. The CDR3, as DNA: TGTGCCTGGAAACCCGGCAGGGGGCTTCTTCGGGTTTATGGCTACACCTTC.

This chain uses TRBV7-2 with TRBJ2-3; perhaps TRBD1 as D (5 bases). V was cut by 4 bases and J by 0 bases, with 11 bases left in between. The CDR3 has 15 amino acids. Germline CDR1 and CDR2: SGHTA and FQGNSA. CDR3: CASSSQGTSTDTQYF. The CDR3 region has the DNA TGTGCCAGCAGCTCCCAGGGTACTAGCACAGATACGCAGTATTTT. Full variable domain (outside the CDR3, taken from reference TRBV7-2 and TRBJ2-3): GAGVSQSPSNKVTEKGKDVELRCDPISGHTALYWYRQSLGQGLEFLIYFQGNSAPDKSGLPSDRFSAERTGGSVSTLTIQRTQQEDSAVYLCASSSQGTSTDTQYFGPGTRLTVL.

This CDR3 reads CASSEEGSSYEQYF. In DNA form, the CDR3 reads TGTGCCAGCAGTGAAGAGGGGAGCTCCTACGAGCAGTACTTC. The chain joins TRBV6-1 to TRBJ2-7; D tentatively reads TRBD1 or TRBD2 (5 bases each). V was cut by 1 base and J by 0 bases, with 7 bases left in between. The CDR3 is 14 amino acids. Per germline, CDR1 MNHNS and CDR2 SASEGT.

This clonotype was counted between two and nine times. The rearrangement links TRBV6-2 or TRBV6-3 to TRBJ1-4; 8 bases map to TRBD1. The CDR3 is 15 residues long. The V segment lost 8 bases and the J segment 10 bases; nucleotides outside the gene matches: 15. Germline assignment: CDR1 MNHEY and CDR2 SVGEGT. CDR3 in amino acids: CASRHLQGALGKLFF. The CDR3, as DNA: TGTGCCAGCCGCCACCTTCAGGGGGCGCTTGGAAAACTGTTTTTT.

Only one count was recorded for this clonotype. The rearrangement joins TRBV2 to TRBJ1-4; TRBD1 agrees at 8 bases. The CDR3 is made up of 13 amino acids. The ends lost 6 bases at V and 8 bases at J; junction bases unmatched: 5. Germline V lookup: CDR1 SNHLY, CDR2 FYNNEI. The CDR3: CASRGTGREKLFF. CDR3 sequence (DNA): TGTGCCAGCAGGGGGACAGGTAGAGAAAAACTGTTTTTT.

The chain couples TRBV2 to TRBJ2-2; 10 nucleotides match TRBD1. The trim removed 1 base at V and 4 bases at J, leaving 12 bases unmatched. Germline loops: CDR1 SNHLY, CDR2 FYNNEI. This CDR3 has 19 amino acids. For the CDR3, the DNA is TGTGCCAGCAGTGAAGTAGGGACAGGGGTCTCAAGGGGCACCGGGGAGCTGTTTTTT. It is translated as CASSEVGTGVSRGTGELFF.

This chain links TRBV19 with TRBJ1-1; D is ambiguous. V dropped 6 bases and J dropped 0 bases, with 11 bases sitting between them. The CDR3 runs to 14 residues. CDR1 LNHDA and CDR2 SQIVND come from the germline V gene (reference sequence). In DNA, the CDR3 is TGTGCCAGTAGCCACCCCGGACTGAACACTGAAGCTTTCTTT. It translates to CASSHPGLNTEAFF.

V gene TRBV1 combines with J gene TRBJ2-3. TRBV1 is a listed pseudogene. This CDR3 spans 12 amino acids. As DNA, the CDR3 is TGCACCAGCAGTGGGGGCACAGATACGCAGTATTTT. Its protein product is CTSSGGTDTQYF.

The gene calls are TRBV7-9 and TRBJ1-1; 9 positions match TRBD1. This CDR3 contains 13 residues. CDR1 is SEHNR and CDR2 is FQNEAQ in the germline V gene (reference sequence). The V and J ends lost 7 bases and 10 bases, in that order; junction bases with no gene match: 10. CDR3 in DNA: TGTGCCAGCACCATCGGGACAGGGAGTAGAGCTTTCTTT. Its protein is CASTIGTGSRAFF. Looking up the rest from reference TRBV7-9 and TRBJ1-1 gives the full variable domain: DTGVSQNPRHKITKRGQNVTFRCDPISEHNRLYWYRQTLGQGPEFLTYFQNEAQLEKSRLLSDRFSAERPKGSFSTLEIQRTEQGDSAMYLCASTIGTGSRAFFGQGTRLTVV.

J is TRBJ1-2 and V is TRBV28; 7 bases match TRBD1. CDR3 length: 14 amino acids. The ends lost 6 bases at V and 2 bases at J; junction bases unmatched: 6. Germline V CDR1 and CDR2: MDHEN, SYDVKM. The CDR3 DNA reads TGTGCCAGCAGACCAACAGGGGTGAACTATGGCTACACCTTC. It codes for CASRPTGVNYGYTF.

V and J are TRBV19 and TRBJ1-2; the match to TRBD1 covers 9 bases. The CDR3 runs 17 residues. Looked up from germline, CDR1 is LNHDA and CDR2 is SQIVND (reference sequence). V was pared by 4 bases and J by 3 bases, with 12 bases of the junction left unmatched. CDR3 DNA: TGTGCCAGTAGTAATGGGTACGGGACAGGGCATGACTATGGCTACACCTTC. It encodes CASSNGYGTGHDYGYTF.

V usage is TRBV27 and J usage is TRBJ2-2, with 11 bases fitting TRBD1. Germline V gives CDR1 MNHEY, CDR2 SMNVEV (reference sequence). The CDR3 sequence is 15 residues long. V lost 3 bases and J lost 4; bases outside the gene matches: 1. CDR3 region: CASSFGTGGTGELFF. The DNA for the CDR3 is TGTGCCAGCAGTTTTGGGACAGGGGGCACCGGGGAGCTGTTTTTT.

The chain combines TRBV19 with TRBJ1-2; D call uncertain. The germline V and J ends were trimmed by 6 bases and 6 bases, with 8 bases remaining between them. Germline V lookup: CDR1 LNHDA, CDR2 SQIVND (reference sequence). This CDR3 contains 11 residues. CDR3 sequence (DNA): TGTGCCAGTAGATTGAGTGATGGCTACACCTTC. It translates to CASRLSDGYTF. The whole variable domain, filled in from reference TRBV19 and TRBJ1-2, reads DGGITQSPKYLFRKEGQNVTLSCEQNLNHDAMYWYRQDPGQGLRLIYYSQIVNDFQKGDIAEGYSVSREKKESFPLTVTSAQKNPTAFYLCASRLSDGYTFGSGTRLTVV.

This chain uses TRBV7-6 with TRBJ2-7; 7 nucleotides match TRBD2. The CDR3 length is 14 residues. Germline trimming cut 5 bases from V and 3 bases from J; bases unmatched to any gene: 7. The germline CDR1 and CDR2 sequences are SGHVS and FNYEAQ. CDR3 nucleotides: TGTGCCAGCAGCCAGCGGGGCGGAGACTACGAGCAGTACTTC. It translates to CASSQRGGDYEQYF.

The genes are TRBV5-1 and TRBJ1-5, with D possibly TRBD1 on 5 matching bases. Germline V gene lookup returns CDR1 SGHRS and CDR2 YFSETQ. The length of the CDR3 is 15 residues. Between the trimmed V and J ends, which lost 4 bases and 7 bases, there was a span of 18 bases. CDR3 in DNA: TGCGCCAGCAGCCCCGGTGGGGGAAGTATGCAGCCCCAGCATTTT. It yields the protein CASSPGGGSMQPQHF.

The J gene is TRBJ1-5, the V gene TRBV28; D gene unclear. Germline assignment: CDR1 MDHEN and CDR2 SYDVKM. Trimming removed 5 bases at V and 9 bases at J, with 17 bases between. CDR3 length equals 14 residues. The CDR3, as DNA: TGTGCCAGCAGTCCTCAAATGGATCGTAGGCCCCAGCATTTT. This gives the protein CASSPQMDRRPQHF. Variable domain in full (rest from reference TRBV28 and TRBJ1-5): DVKVTQSSRYLVKRTGEKVFLECVQDMDHENMFWYRQDPGLGLRLIYFSYDVKMKEKGDIPEGYSVSREKKERFSLILESASTNQTSMYLCASSPQMDRRPQHFGDGTRLSIL.

This clonotype turned up a few times. V usage is TRBV15 and J usage is TRBJ1-1, with D possibly being TRBD1 (6 bases). Germline lookup yields CDR1 LNHNV and CDR2 YYDKDF (reference sequence). The CDR3 covers 11 residues. Trimming removed 6 bases at V and 10 bases at J, with 12 bases between. In nucleotides, the CDR3 is TGTGCCACCAGTACAGGGCTGCGAGCTTTCTTT. Its translation: CATSTGLRAFF.

The chain joins TRBV19 to TRBJ1-4; D remains unclear. Trimming cost V 6 bases and J 7 bases, with 15 bases left between them. CDR1 and CDR2 (germline): LNHDA, SQIVND (reference sequence). This CDR3 comprises 14 residues. Here the CDR3 reads CASSGRVGSEKLFF. DNA for the CDR3: TGTGCCAGTAGCGGACGGGTGGGGAGTGAAAAACTGTTTTTT.

This clonotype occurred a few times. The chain uses TRBV25-1 and TRBJ1-5; D gene uncertain. The CDR3 totals 13 residues. V lost 5 bases and J lost 2, with 7 bases in between. CDR1 is MGHDK and CDR2 is SYGVNS in the germline V gene. CDR3 amino acids: CASSPSGNQPQHF. DNA for the CDR3: TGTGCCAGCAGTCCTTCCGGCAATCAGCCCCAGCATTTT.

The chain uses TRBV5-1 and TRBJ1-2; the match to TRBD1 covers 7 bases. J lost 3 bases, V lost 4 bases, and 6 bases had no gene match. The germline gives CDR1 SGHRS, CDR2 YFSETQ. This CDR3 is built from 14 residues. Here the CDR3 reads CASSPTDRDYGYTF. The DNA for the CDR3 is TGCGCCAGCAGCCCAACCGACAGGGACTATGGCTACACCTTC. The full variable domain, in which reference TRBV5-1 and TRBJ1-2 provide the parts outside the CDR3, is KAGVTQTPRYLIKTRGQQVTLSCSPISGHRSVSWYQQTPGQGLQFLFEYFSETQRNKGNFPGRFSGRQFSNSRSEMNVSTLELGDSALYLCASSPTDRDYGYTFGSGTRLTVV.

This clonotype was found once. At one of its ends the junction is not consistent with the germline gene, which may arise from a read error. The chain has TRBV19 and TRBJ2-7, with D possibly TRBD1 on 5 matching bases. From germline, CDR1 is LNHDA and CDR2 SQIVND (reference sequence). There are 14 residues in the CDR3. CDR3 nucleotide sequence: TGTGCCAGTAGTATAGGGACAATTATGGCCGAGCAGCACTTC. It specifies CASSIGTIMAEQHF.

Concerning this clonotype itself: Here the CDR3 omits its conserved ending phenylalanine or tryptophan, so a read error is the likely source. The chain combines TRBV7-2 with TRBJ2-5; D gene uncertain. This CDR3 is 16 amino acids long. Germline assignment: CDR1 SGHTA and CDR2 FQGNSA. The V end lost 1 base, the J end lost 5 bases, and 17 bases lay between the germline ends. CDR3 coding DNA: TGTGCCAGCAGCTTAGATGGAAGCCCCGCTGGCGAGACCCAGTACTAC. As protein: CASSLDGSPAGETQYY.

The V and J genes are TRBV7-9 and TRBJ1-1; the D gene is possibly TRBD1 (6 bases). The CDR3 is made up of 15 amino acids. Looked up from germline, CDR1 is SEHNR and CDR2 is FQNEAQ (reference sequence). V was shortened by 5 bases and J by 5 bases, with 18 bases between the two germline ends. In DNA form, the CDR3 reads TGTGCCAGCAGCCCTAAACACAGGGTTGGGACTGAAGCTTTCTTT. Its translation is CASSPKHRVGTEAFF.

This clonotype has more than one count but fewer than ten. The chain recombines TRBV20-1 with TRBJ2-7, with D perhaps TRBD2 (5 bases). Germline CDR1 is DFQATT and CDR2 is SNEGSKA (reference sequence). The CDR3 covers 15 residues. V gave up 0 bases and J gave up 1 base, with 13 bases separating them. The CDR3 nucleotides are TGCAGTGCTAGAGATCGTACACGGACTTCCTACGAGCAGTACTTC. This translates into CSARDRTRTSYEQYF.